This passage covers 16 T cell receptor beta chains from one sample sequenced in a study of T-cell memory formation after mild COVID-19. MiXCR, run by TCRdb on the 5' RACE reads, gives a single entry per CDR3 protein. The sample gives about 100,000 distinct CDR3 sequences, around 10% of which show up once; around 40% is in the top ten. Sequenced sample: PBMCs or a T cell subset sorted from them (not recorded which). The source is a man between 18 and 29 years old who had mild COVID-19 (a few samples of this study predate the infection). Cell type and time point are not known.

This clonotype was detected a few times. Being one base from a much bigger clone, this may be a read error. The chain employs TRBV28 and TRBJ1-4; weak D call: TRBD1 (6 bases). The germline V gene encodes CDR1 MDHEN and CDR2 SYDVKM. Deletions cut 6 bases from V and 7 bases from J, with 21 bases between. This CDR3 is built from 16 residues. CDR3: CASRSPRRGGPEKLFF. CDR3 sequence (DNA): TGTGCCAGCAGGTCCCCCCGGAGGGGGGGCCCTGAAAAACTGTTTTTT.

There are a few counts of this clonotype. V gene TRBV10-2 combines with J gene TRBJ2-1, with a weak D call TRBD2 (6 bases). There are 14 residues in the CDR3. Trimming left V 3 bases short and J 4 bases short, with 10 bases between. CDR1 and CDR2 from the germline V gene are WSHSY and SAAADI. The CDR3 sequence is CASSDAGRYNEQFF. CDR3 sequence (DNA): TGCGCCAGCAGTGATGCGGGGAGGTACAATGAGCAGTTCTTC.

This clonotype was counted many times. The CDR3 DNA sequence: TGCGCCAGCAGCCAAGATCCTGGAGACGAGCAGTACTTC. Translating gives CASSQDPGDEQYF. This rearrangement joins TRBV4-1 to TRBJ2-7; no firm D call. CDR1 and CDR2 from the germline V gene are MGHRA and YSYEKL. The length of the CDR3 is 13 residues. V shed 0 bases and J shed 5 bases, with 8 bases lying between them.

This clonotype occurred many times. The chain links TRBV29-1 to TRBJ2-5; D is unclear. The CDR3 is 12 residues long. Trimming shortened V by 7 bases and J by 2 bases, and 11 bases separated the two germline ends. The germline V gene encodes CDR1 SQVTM and CDR2 ANQGSEA. The CDR3 coding sequence is TGCAGCGCCTCAACCCTGCAAGAGACCCAGTACTTC. Translated: CSASTLQETQYF.

This clonotype was found a few times. The rearrangement links TRBV15 to TRBJ2-7; unclear D gene. CDR3 length: 13 amino acids. Trimming removed 6 bases at V and 3 bases at J, with 12 bases between. The germline V gene has CDR1 LNHNV and CDR2 YYDKDF (reference sequence). The CDR3 reads CATSAGLDYEQYF. In nucleotides, the CDR3 is TGTGCCACCAGTGCCGGGTTAGACTACGAGCAGTACTTC.

This clonotype was observed a handful of times. This chain connects TRBV7-9 to TRBJ2-7; D perhaps matches TRBD1 (6 bases). Deletions cut 5 bases from V and 5 bases from J, with 19 bases between. Per the germline V gene, CDR1 is SEHNR and CDR2 is FQNEAQ (reference sequence). This CDR3 comprises 15 residues. The CDR3 protein is CASSEPMAGVHEQYF. For the CDR3, the DNA is TGTGCCAGCAGCGAGCCCATGGCAGGGGTCCACGAGCAGTACTTC.

The V call is TRBV5-6, the J call TRBJ1-2; no definite D call. Germline V gene lookup returns CDR1 SGHDT and CDR2 YYEEEE. V was pared by 4 bases and J by 2 bases, with 12 bases between. This CDR3 is 14 amino acids long. The CDR3 coding sequence is TGTGCCAGCAGCCTGTATCGATCGAACTATGGCTACACCTTC. Translated, it gives CASSLYRSNYGYTF. Based on the CDR3 plus reference TRBV5-6 and TRBJ1-2, the full variable domain is DAGVTQSPTHLIKTRGQQVTLRCSPKSGHDTVSWYQQALGQGPQFIFQYYEEEERQRGNFPDRFSGHQFPNYSSELNVNALLLGDSALYLCASSLYRSNYGYTFGSGTRLTVV.

Only a few counts were recorded for this clonotype. J is TRBJ2-7 and V is TRBV3-1; TRBD1 aligns across 8 bases. The CDR3 contains 18 residues. Germline CDR1 and CDR2: LGHDT and YNNKEL (reference sequence). V gave up 1 base and J gave up 1 base; unmatched junction bases: 12. The CDR3 is CASSQVGRGRGFSYEQYF. DNA of the CDR3: TGTGCCAGCAGCCAAGTGGGCAGGGGGCGAGGATTTTCCTACGAGCAGTACTTC.

In this sample, this clonotype turned up a few times. The V call is TRBV4-1, the J call TRBJ2-1; 10 nucleotides line up with TRBD1. V lost 6 bases to trimming and J lost 4 bases; unmatched junction nucleotides: 6. In germline, CDR1 is MGHRA, CDR2 YSYEKL. This CDR3 region has 15 residues. This CDR3 is CASRTTGGMYNEQFF. CDR3 bases: TGCGCCAGCAGGACGACAGGGGGCATGTACAATGAGCAGTTCTTC.

This chain uses TRBV5-5 with TRBJ2-1; a weak D match, TRBD2 (5 bases). The CDR3 sequence is 14 residues long. The V gene lost 0 bases and the J gene lost 4 bases, with 8 bases spanning the gap. In germline, CDR1 is SGHKS, CDR2 YYEKEE (reference sequence). Written as DNA, the CDR3 is TGTGCCAGCAGCTTGGAAGCGGATTACAATGAGCAGTTCTTC. Protein: CASSLEADYNEQFF.

This clonotype was counted between two and nine times. The rearrangement joins TRBV20-1 to TRBJ2-1, with 7 nucleotides matching TRBD2. The CDR3 is 14 amino acids. Germline CDR1 is DFQATT and CDR2 is SNEGSKA (reference sequence). The junction had 12 bases not matched to a gene; V was cut back by 7 bases and J by 6 bases. In DNA form, the CDR3 reads TGCAGTGGGGTTGTAGTAGCGGGTGGCAATGAGCAGTTCTTC. It is translated as CSGVVVAGGNEQFF.

This clonotype was found many times. The genes are TRBV29-1 and TRBJ2-7, with TRBD1 as a possible D gene (6 bases). V lost 2 bases and J lost 0, with 8 bases in between. This CDR3 comprises 13 residues. Germline V gives CDR1 SQVTM, CDR2 ANQGSEA. CDR3 protein: CSVEIRGSYEQYF. CDR3 DNA sequence: TGCAGCGTTGAAATCAGGGGCTCCTACGAGCAGTACTTC.

This clonotype has more than one count but fewer than ten. This chain connects TRBV12-3 or TRBV12-4 to TRBJ2-1; D possibly corresponds to TRBD1 (6 bases). The CDR3 extends over 14 amino acids. Trimming stripped 7 bases from V and 3 bases from J, with 13 bases between. The CDR3 DNA reads TGTGCCAGCAATTCCGGGACATACTACAATGAGCAGTTCTTC. Amino acids: CASNSGTYYNEQFF.

The sample holds many counts of this clonotype. The CDR3 region is CASSPTAGRADQPQHF. The CDR3 DNA reads TGTGCCAGCTCACCTACTGCGGGCAGGGCTGATCAGCCCCAGCATTTT. The gene calls are TRBV18 and TRBJ1-5; maybe TRBD1 (5 bases). The V end lost 3 bases, the J end lost 5 bases, and 17 bases lay between the germline ends. Germline assignment: CDR1 KGHSH and CDR2 LQKENI. The CDR3 has 16 amino acids.

There are many counts of this clonotype. This chain uses TRBV7-9 with TRBJ1-1; the D is unclear. The CDR3 consists of 13 residues. The germline CDR1 and CDR2 sequences are SEHNR and FQNEAQ (reference sequence). V shed 4 bases and J shed 0 bases, with 6 bases lying between them. CDR3 nucleotides: TGTGCCAGCAGCTCGAGTATGAACACTGAAGCTTTCTTT. Protein: CASSSSMNTEAFF.

This clonotype showed up just a few times. The V gene is TRBV24-1, the J gene TRBJ2-2; D not certain. The germline V gene has CDR1 KGHDR and CDR2 SFDVKD. The V end lost 1 base, the J end lost 0 bases, and 8 bases lay between the germline ends. This CDR3 has 16 residues. The CDR3 reads CATSDFRYSNTGELFF. The DNA for the CDR3 is TGTGCCACCAGTGATTTCCGGTATTCGAACACCGGGGAGCTGTTTTTT.